The 14 T cell receptor beta chains in this list originate from one sample, sequenced in a study of early T cells in non-severe SARS-CoV-2 infection. TCRdb itself ran the 5' RACE reads through MiXCR, one entry per CDR3 protein. The sample carries approximately 50,000 distinct CDR3 sequences, 12% recorded once. The source material was whole blood, sampled at baseline. The receptors originated from an adult who was a healthcare worker with PCR-confirmed SARS-CoV-2 infection or an uninfected control (not recorded which).

This clonotype was seen only a few times. This rearrangement joins TRBV6-1 to TRBJ1-5; D remains unclear. CDR1 and CDR2 from the germline V gene are MNHNS and SASEGT. CDR3 size: 16 residues. Trimming removed 7 bases from V and 6 bases from J, with 22 bases in between. The CDR3 loop reads CASMSVGGSRVQPQHF. CDR3 DNA: TGTGCCAGCATGTCAGTCGGAGGGTCTAGGGTTCAGCCCCAGCATTTT.

This clonotype turned up a few times. The V and J genes are TRBV25-1 and TRBJ2-3, with 9 bases identical to TRBD1. CDR1 is MGHDK, CDR2 SYGVNS, per germline. V lost 7 bases and J lost 4; bases outside the gene matches: 24. This CDR3 has 20 amino acids. CDR3 protein: CASTTSRRGLGQGYADTQYF. The CDR3 DNA sequence: TGTGCCAGCACCACCTCCCGGCGGGGACTTGGACAGGGGTATGCAGATACGCAGTATTTT.

This clonotype has more than one count but fewer than ten. The J gene is TRBJ2-7, the V gene TRBV28, with a tentative D call TRBD2 (5 bases). Trimming stripped 3 bases from V and 1 base from J, with 13 bases between. The CDR3 runs to 15 residues. Looked up from germline, CDR1 is MDHEN and CDR2 is SYDVKM. The CDR3 region is CASSFIRTGSYEQYF. CDR3 coding DNA: TGTGCCAGCAGTTTTATAAGGACGGGATCCTACGAGCAGTACTTC.

This clonotype was counted a few times. The chain carries TRBV28 and TRBJ2-4, with a tentative D call TRBD2 (7 bases). Germline V gene data show CDR1 as MDHEN and CDR2 as SYDVKM. Trimming cost V 4 bases and J 3 bases, with 19 bases left between them. This CDR3 contains 17 residues. The CDR3 bases are TGTGCCAGCAGTTCCCTCCTAGCGGAGGGGGGCAAAAACATTCAGTACTTC. Amino acids: CASSSLLAEGGKNIQYF.

The rearrangement uses TRBV20-1 and TRBJ2-3; TRBD2 is a possible D gene (5 bases). Trimming cost V 3 bases and J 0 bases, with 13 bases left between them. The CDR3 is made up of 15 amino acids. Germline V gives CDR1 DFQATT, CDR2 SNEGSKA (reference sequence). CDR3: CSASGADGSTDTQYF. CDR3 DNA: TGCAGTGCTAGTGGAGCGGACGGTAGCACAGATACGCAGTATTTT.

This clonotype was observed at least ten times. CDR3: CASSFRGHDGYTF. The DNA of the CDR3 is TGTGCCAGCAGCTTCCGGGGACATGATGGCTACACCTTC. This rearrangement joins TRBV7-2 to TRBJ1-2; tentatively, D is TRBD1 (6 bases). This CDR3 has 13 amino acids. The germline V gene has CDR1 SGHTA and CDR2 FQGNSA. The germline V and J ends were trimmed by 3 bases and 6 bases, with 11 bases remaining between them.

J is TRBJ2-7 and V is TRBV7-2; TRBD2 matches 9 bases. Germline CDR1 and CDR2: SGHTA and FQGNSA. This CDR3 spans 14 amino acids. Trimming took 2 bases from V and 5 from J; bases not matched to a gene: 4. In DNA, the CDR3 is TGTGCCAGCAGCTTATGGACTAGCGTCCACGAGCAGTACTTC. Translating it yields CASSLWTSVHEQYF.

This clonotype was detected a few times. The genes are TRBV6-4 and TRBJ2-1, with D unclear. Germline V lookup: CDR1 MRHNA, CDR2 SNTAGT. Between the trimmed V and J ends, which lost 0 bases and 3 bases, there was a span of 12 bases. CDR3 size: 16 residues. This chain's CDR3 is CASSDSSYGIYNEQFF. CDR3 nucleotides: TGTGCCAGCAGTGACTCGAGTTACGGTATCTACAATGAGCAGTTCTTC.

The rearrangement uses TRBV29-1 and TRBJ2-1; D is undetermined. Germline V gene sequence: CDR1 SQVTM, CDR2 ANQGSEA. Trimming removed 4 bases from V and 0 bases from J, with 10 bases in between. The CDR3 is 14 amino acids. The CDR3 DNA sequence: TGCAGCGTTGTAGGCCACTACTCCTACAATGAGCAGTTCTTC. It translates to CSVVGHYSYNEQFF.

The V and J genes are TRBV6-6 and TRBJ2-5; 10 bases agree with TRBD2. V dropped 0 bases and J dropped 4; count of bases not matched to a gene: 8. This CDR3 has 17 residues. CDR1 MNHNY and CDR2 SVGAGI come from the germline V gene (reference sequence). CDR3 protein: CASSYSSSGRDGETQYF. The CDR3 DNA reads TGTGCCAGCAGTTACTCATCCAGCGGGAGGGATGGAGAGACCCAGTACTTC.

The sample holds a few counts of this clonotype. The V gene is TRBV9, the J gene TRBJ2-1; D tentatively fits TRBD1 or TRBD2 (5 bases each). The V gene lost 1 base and the J gene lost 4 bases, with 12 bases spanning the gap. The CDR3 length is 15 residues. CDR1 is SGDLS and CDR2 is YYNGEE in the germline V gene. The CDR3 bases are TGTGCCAGCAGCGTATTGGGGGAGCGTTACAATGAGCAGTTCTTC. Translated: CASSVLGERYNEQFF.

This clonotype has just a few counts. The J gene is TRBJ2-5, the V gene TRBV11-2; 10 positions agree with TRBD1. The CDR3 spans 15 residues. Germline V gene lookup returns CDR1 SGHAT and CDR2 FQNNGV. Trimming took 7 bases from V and 7 from J; bases not matched to a gene: 12. The DNA of the CDR3 is TGTGCCAGCAAGAGAGGGGACAGGGGTTCAGGGACCCAGTACTTC. Protein: CASKRGDRGSGTQYF.

This chain uses TRBV7-2 with TRBJ2-2; no reliable D call. The CDR3 has 15 residues. V lost 2 bases to trimming and J lost 1 base, with 8 bases between them. Germline loops: CDR1 SGHTA, CDR2 FQGNSA. CDR3: CASSLNYQNTGELFF. As DNA, the CDR3 is TGTGCCAGCAGCTTAAACTATCAGAACACCGGGGAGCTGTTTTTT.

This clonotype was seen at least ten times. The chain links TRBV7-2 to TRBJ1-1; D is ambiguous. V was trimmed by 3 bases and J by 5 bases, leaving 7 bases between them. Germline CDR1 reads SGHTA; CDR2 reads FQGNSA. The CDR3 totals 12 residues. The CDR3 here is CASSFTTTEAFF. The CDR3 DNA is TGTGCCAGCAGCTTTACAACTACTGAAGCTTTCTTT.